A selection of T cell receptor beta chains follows, all from one sample in a study of blood T cells in healthy people across ages. TCRdb itself ran the 5' RACE reads through MiXCR, one entry per CDR3 protein. The sample has about 1.6 million distinct CDR3 sequences, about 31% seen once. The sequenced material came from blood. These receptor sequences come from a woman between 25 and 40 years old in good health. Both conserved end residues are part of each CDR3. The D gene is left open where the match is weak. Clone size is not always given. Where it is, it says once, few, many or a class for expanded clones.

v_call: TRBV30
clone_size: few
cdr3_length: 15
j_call: TRBJ2-1
d_call: TRBD2
cdr3_nt: TGTGCCTGGAGAGGCCTAGCGGGGCACTACAATGAGCAGTTCTTC
cdr3_aa: CAWRGLAGHYNEQFF

v_call: TRBV27
clone_size: .
cdr3_length: 15
j_call: TRBJ2-1
d_call: .
cdr3_nt: TGTGCCAGCAGTTCCTTTAGCGGCTCCTACAATGAGCAGTTCTTC
cdr3_aa: CASSSFSGSYNEQFF

v_call: TRBV15
clone_size: .
cdr3_length: 15
j_call: TRBJ1-2
d_call: TRBD1
cdr3_nt: TGTGCCACCAGCAGCGGCAGGGGGCAGGTATATGGCTACACCTTC
cdr3_aa: CATSSGRGQVYGYTF

v_call: TRBV27
clone_size: few
cdr3_length: 13
j_call: TRBJ1-2
d_call: .
cdr3_nt: TGTGCCAGCAGTTTCCAGGCCGATACGGGCTACACCTTC
cdr3_aa: CASSFQADTGYTF

v_call: TRBV12-3/TRBV12-4
clone_size: .
cdr3_length: 16
j_call: TRBJ1-1
d_call: TRBD1
cdr3_nt: TGTGCCAGCAGGGTGGGACAGGAGAGTATGAACACTGAAGCTTTCTTT
cdr3_aa: CASRVGQESMNTEAFF

v_call: TRBV29-1
clone_size: .
cdr3_length: 15
j_call: TRBJ1-2
d_call: .
cdr3_nt: TGCAGCGCCCCCAGCCCGAGGGCGGGGAACTATGGCTACACCTTC
cdr3_aa: CSAPSPRAGNYGYTF

v_call: TRBV12-3/TRBV12-4
clone_size: .
cdr3_length: 13
j_call: TRBJ2-3
d_call: .
cdr3_nt: TGTGCCAGCAGGTCTAGCTTGGCGAGGACGCAGTATTTT
cdr3_aa: CASRSSLARTQYF

v_call: TRBV7-6
clone_size: few
cdr3_length: 15
j_call: TRBJ2-1
d_call: TRBD2
cdr3_nt: TGTGCCAGCAGCTTTAGCGGGGGCCGCAGGGGAGAGCAGTTCTTC
cdr3_aa: CASSFSGGRRGEQFF

v_call: TRBV27
clone_size: few
cdr3_length: 14
j_call: TRBJ1-2
d_call: .
cdr3_nt: TGTGCCAGCAGTTTATCCCCCAGGGGTAACGGCTACACCTTC
cdr3_aa: CASSLSPRGNGYTF

v_call: TRBV2
clone_size: .
cdr3_length: 15
j_call: TRBJ1-1
d_call: .
cdr3_nt: TGTGCCAGCAGTGAACAGGGATCCATGAACACTGAAGCTTTCTTT
cdr3_aa: CASSEQGSMNTEAFF